This T cell receptor (beta chain) derives from a study of regulatory T cells in long-lasting Graves disease (dated by TCRdb to the early 2020s). Background on the whole study: Persistent Graves' disease meant more than 5 years of antithyroid drug treatment with TSH receptor autoantibodies that stayed positive. Persistent Graves' disease patients were compared with newly diagnosed Graves' disease patients by peripheral blood TCR sequencing and RNA sequencing. The study took place in China and was registered as a clinical trial. A total of approximately 35 samples were covered by TCR sequencing, comprising some 13 persistent and around 20 newly diagnosed Graves' disease patients. Antithyroid drugs had been taken for about 10.3 years on average by persistent Graves' disease patients in the clinical cohort. The investigation overall reported the following: The authors noted that the small sample size was a limitation that may lower accuracy. A larger number of public clonotypes was shared among persistent patients (around 3,000) than among newly diagnosed patients (around 880). Peripheral blood alone was examined, since thyroid tissue, which constituted the primary lesion, could not be accessed. Persistent disease showed preferential use of TRBV28, TRBJ1-2 and TRBJ2-5, whereas newly diagnosed disease favored TRBV20-1 and TRBJ2-1. Sequencing and analysis were restricted to the TCR beta chain. Compared with newly diagnosed patients, patients with persistent Graves' disease had lower TCR Shannon entropy and fewer highly expanded clones, which suggests clonal expansion.

The time point label for this specimen denotes: persistent/refractory GD, antithyroid drugs over 5 years with positive TRAb. RNA was extracted from PBMCs in TRIzol for both TCR sequencing and RNA sequencing. The diagnosis of Graves' disease followed American Thyroid Association guidelines. Patients were recruited from an endocrinology department in Xi'an, China. Each patient gave 7 to 9.5 milliliters of peripheral blood, collected in an EDTA anticoagulant tube. PBMCs were isolated by Ficoll Paque Plus density gradient separation without further T cell sorting. An Agilent 2100 Bioanalyzer and agarose gel were used to check RNA quality, and a NanoDrop 2000 was used to measure RNA concentration. Compared with germline, V lacks 1 base and J lacks 0 bases; bases without a gene match: 9. The germline V gene yields SGHVS for CDR1 and FNYEAQ for CDR2. The CDR3 holds 18 amino acids from the cysteine to the phenylalanine. Left in the record is the CDR3 DNA by itself, 54 bases read in frame from the first base.

The library relied on multiplex PCR. The run used an Illumina HiSeq 4000. To build TCR beta libraries, CDR3 regions were amplified by Arm-PCR using iRepertoire HTBI primers. Before sequencing, the PCR products underwent gel purification. The study's own analysis went as follows. Gene usage analysis of CDR3 amino acid clonotypes used the approximately 62 TRBV and about 14 TRBJ segments found across samples. COPE and FqMerger were used to merge filtered high-quality paired reads into contigs. BLAST was used to align contigs to the IMGT TRBV, TRBD and TRBJ reference genes, and CDR3 was defined following IMGT. Clonotypes above 0.1% frequency were classified as highly expanded clones. Shannon entropy served as the measure of repertoire diversity, while the Gini coefficient captured V-J evenness. Public clonotypes were defined as clonotypes shared by more than one individual. TCRdb reworked the public reads: Q25 trimming with fastp, MiXCR clone assembly, productive beta chains retained. Merged by CDR3 protein, the rows form single entries marked with the most common genes and DNA. The V and J calls shown here were made by TCRdb, not taken from the authors' results. Across this sample there are roughly 400,000 distinct CDR3 sequences, with roughly 21% seen only once. 14% of the sample rests with the top ten.

A remark on this clonotype: Which antigen it targets is not known. There are no base qualities to consult, and no much larger clone falls within one base.

In this chain, TRBV7-6 is recombined with TRBJ2-7; 10 middle bases align to TRBD2. The receptor comes from a female donor with Graves disease. The sequenced sample was peripheral blood mononuclear cells (PBMCs), obtained when the disease was refractory, from a patient treated with antithyroid drugs. This receptor carries the CDR3 CASSLEPGLASLSYEQYF. Here is the DNA: TGTGCCAGCAGCTTAGAACCGGGACTAGCGTCCCTCTCCTACGAGCAGTACTTC.